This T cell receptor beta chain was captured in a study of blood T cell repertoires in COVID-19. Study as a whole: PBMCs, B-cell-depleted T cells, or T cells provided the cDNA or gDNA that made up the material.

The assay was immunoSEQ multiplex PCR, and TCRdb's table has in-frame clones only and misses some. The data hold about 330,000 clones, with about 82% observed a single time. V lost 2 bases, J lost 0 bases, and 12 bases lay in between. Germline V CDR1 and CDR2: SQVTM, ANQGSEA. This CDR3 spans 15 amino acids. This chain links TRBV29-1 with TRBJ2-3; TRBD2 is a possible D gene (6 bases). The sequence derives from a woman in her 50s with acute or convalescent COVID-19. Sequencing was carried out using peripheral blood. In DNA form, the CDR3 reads TGCAGCGTTGAAACGGGAGACACTAGCACAGATACGCAGTATTTT. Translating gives CSVETGDTSTDTQYF.